This is a list of T cell receptor beta chains from one sample in a study of blood T cell repertoires in COVID-19. Profiled with immunoSEQ multiplex PCR; TCRdb holds only in-frame clones, not every one. The sample holds some 140,000 clones, roughly four fifths seen once. Sequenced sample: peripheral blood. These receptors were collected from an elderly man with acute or convalescent COVID-19. Both conserved end residues are part of each CDR3. A row's size may be missing; if present it is once, few, many or a size class.

size	V	J	CDR3
once	TRBV2	TRBJ2-1	CASSDISGGWLSEQFF
-	TRBV5-1	TRBJ1-2	CASSPRTGAANYGYTF
-	TRBV9	TRBJ2-7	CASSPRDRGTRDEQYF
-	TRBV6-5	TRBJ1-5	CASSSTGEGGTTQHF
many	TRBV28	TRBJ1-4	CASSYTGGGEKLFF
-	TRBV6-5	TRBJ1-2	CASKKEGSNYGYTF
-	TRBV24-1	TRBJ2-6	CAISEPSGANVLTF
few	TRBV18	TRBJ1-2	CASSPKTNNYGYTF
-	TRBV5-1	TRBJ1-1	CASSLVLADTEAFF
-	TRBV3-1/TRBV3-2	TRBJ1-2	CASSPSQGKKNYGYTF
-	TRBV7-2	TRBJ1-1	CASSLDRASEAFF
few	TRBV5-1	TRBJ1-3	CASSLTGSNTIYF
-	TRBV10-2	TRBJ2-4	CASSSGANIQYF
-	TRBV5-1	TRBJ2-5	CASSFGQGARLETQYF
-	TRBV5-1	TRBJ2-6	CASSINSGANVLTF
-	TRBV4-2	TRBJ1-1	CASSQGNRGTEAFF
-	TRBV5-1	TRBJ1-1	CASSLLRPMNTEAFF
-	TRBV6-1	TRBJ1-2	CASSEDRGGYGYTF
once	TRBV6-5	TRBJ1-2	CASRRQGVDGYTF
few	TRBV19	TRBJ1-1	CASSTLQVSSTEAFF
once	TRBV5-1	TRBJ2-4	CASSLKGYGNIQYF
-	TRBV9	TRBJ2-5	CASSVGLQGGETQYF
-	TRBV29-1	TRBJ1-2	CSVALRQSYGYTF
-	TRBV7-9	TRBJ1-6	CASSLGQKNSPLHF
-	TRBV9	TRBJ1-1	CASSPTVHTEAFF
-	TRBV27	TRBJ2-3	CASSSLGTSGGITDTQYF
-	TRBV7-9	TRBJ1-1	CASSLGSSGTEAFF
-	TRBV18	TRBJ1-1	CASSSGQGRTEAFF
-	TRBV11-2	TRBJ2-2	CASSTYRGPNTGELFF
-	TRBV18	TRBJ1-3	CASSPGWGQGPFSGNTIYF
-	TRBV28	TRBJ1-4	CASRRRGTNEKLFF
-	TRBV6-5	TRBJ2-1	CASRLESSAHNEQFF
-	TRBV5-1	TRBJ2-2	CASSLGGSWSTGELFF
-	TRBV27	TRBJ1-2	CASSSDSNYGYTF
-	TRBV19	TRBJ2-7	CASSKRGTWEQYF
-	TRBV12-3/TRBV12-4	TRBJ1-1	CASSLGQNTEAFF
-	TRBV27	TRBJ1-2	CASSDRSTGYTF
few	TRBV29-1	TRBJ2-1	CSVNSGGPNNEQFF
once	TRBV6-5	TRBJ1-1	CASSYSPTGTEAFF
-	TRBV5-1	TRBJ2-5	CASSAGTSGQETQYF
-	TRBV10-3	TRBJ1-5	CAISGTGGDGSNQPQHF
-	TRBV6-7	TRBJ1-4	CASSNWDINEKLFF
-	TRBV5-8	TRBJ2-4	CASSFYQGIAKNIQYF
-	TRBV6-1	TRBJ1-2	CASRLPGQGSCTF
-	TRBV5-4	TRBJ1-2	CASSEAAGGYGYTF
few	TRBV30	TRBJ2-7	CAWSYSNSYEQYF
few	TRBV19	TRBJ1-5	CASSSGPGQGHSNQPQHF
-	TRBV5-1	TRBJ2-3	CASGIGQGLSDTQYF
once	TRBV7-8	TRBJ2-2	CASSGLRVRTGELFF
-	TRBV6-5	TRBJ1-2	CASSSSGAHGYTF
-	TRBV3-1/TRBV3-2	TRBJ2-7	CASSQTGAEQYF